These 31 T cell receptor beta chains came from one sample sequenced in a study of T cells in Graves' hyperthyroidism and ophthalmopathy. Amplification yielded TCR beta CDR3 regions, with RNA transcripts as the source. First-round RT-PCR with HTBI primers amplified the TCR CDR3 region. Using its own MiXCR run on the multiplex PCR reads, TCRdb lists one record per CDR3 protein. The sample includes fewer than 900,000 distinct CDR3 sequences, about 17% of them seen just once. Sequenced: blood. These receptors came from a man aged 18 to 30 with Graves' hyperthyroidism.

This clonotype has only one observation. The genes are TRBV3-1 and TRBJ1-4; weak D call: TRBD1 (5 bases). Per the germline V gene, CDR1 is LGHDT and CDR2 is YNNKEL (reference sequence). The CDR3 is made up of 13 amino acids. V was trimmed by 4 bases and J by 8 bases, leaving 11 bases between them. The CDR3 sequence is CASSPDTREKLFF. CDR3 nucleotides: TGTGCCAGCAGCCCGGACACCCGAGAAAAACTGTTTTTT.

The rearrangement links TRBV10-1 to TRBJ2-1, with 14 bases aligning to TRBD2. This CDR3 has 15 residues. V lost 4 bases, J lost 9 bases, and 5 bases stayed unmatched. The germline gives CDR1 WNHNN, CDR2 SYGVQD (reference sequence). In DNA, the CDR3 is TGCGCCAGCAGTGTAGGGACTAGCGGGAGTGGTGAGCAGTTCTTC. It codes for CASSVGTSGSGEQFF.

This clonotype was recorded a few times. The chain links TRBV7-2 to TRBJ2-7; D call uncertain. V was cut by 4 bases and J by 3 bases, with 13 bases left in between. CDR1 SGHTA and CDR2 FQGNSA come from the germline V gene. CDR3 length: 14 residues. The DNA of the CDR3 is TGTGCCAGCAGCTCCTACCGACACATCTACGAGCAGTACTTC. It specifies CASSSYRHIYEQYF.

The sample holds a few counts of this clonotype. The V gene is TRBV6-5, the J gene TRBJ2-5, with D unclear. CDR3 length: 15 amino acids. Germline V gives CDR1 MNHEY, CDR2 SVGAGI. V shed 1 base and J shed 0 bases, with 9 bases lying between them. Written as DNA, the CDR3 is TGTGCCAGCAGTTACTTCCCACCGTACCAAGAGACCCAGTACTTC. Protein product: CASSYFPPYQETQYF.

The CDR3 loop reads CASSPDPGEQFF. CDR3 DNA: TGTGCCAGCAGCCCAGACCCGGGTGAGCAGTTCTTC. The rearrangement uses TRBV27 and TRBJ2-1; D is ambiguous. The CDR3 is 12 residues long. The germline V and J ends were trimmed by 6 bases and 9 bases, with 12 bases remaining between them. Germline CDR1 is MNHEY and CDR2 is SMNVEV (reference sequence).

This chain connects TRBV30 to TRBJ2-3; TRBD2 might be the D (6 bases). The CDR3 has 12 amino acids. The germline gives CDR1 GTSNPN, CDR2 SVGIG (reference sequence). Trimming pared 0 bases from V and 6 bases from J, leaving 7 bases between. The CDR3 DNA reads TGTGCCTGGAGTGTCGCGGGGGATACGCAGTATTTT. It codes for CAWSVAGDTQYF.

The CDR3 loop reads CASRNPLARGNEKLFF. For the CDR3, the DNA is TGCGCCAGCAGAAATCCTCTTGCAAGAGGTAATGAAAAACTGTTTTTT. The chain recombines TRBV4-1 with TRBJ1-4; no firm D call. Per germline, CDR1 MGHRA and CDR2 YSYEKL. V lost 6 bases, J lost 4 bases, and 18 bases lay in between. This CDR3 is built from 16 residues.

The chain uses TRBV18 and TRBJ2-5; 7 bases fit TRBD1. From germline, CDR1 is KGHSH and CDR2 LQKENI. The CDR3 runs 18 residues. V shed 0 bases and J 4 bases; nucleotides not matched to a gene: 14. The CDR3 nucleotides are TGTGCCAGCTCACCACCGGGTTATAAGAGGGACAGACGAGAGACCCAGTACTTC. This gives the protein CASSPPGYKRDRRETQYF.

There are many counts of this clonotype. This chain links TRBV7-9 with TRBJ2-2; 10 bases are a match to TRBD2. This CDR3 region has 17 residues. The junction had 5 bases not matched to a gene; V was cut back by 2 bases and J by 2 bases. Germline V lookup: CDR1 SEHNR, CDR2 FQNEAQ (reference sequence). The CDR3 loop is CASSLPTSGVNTGELFF. The CDR3 DNA is TGTGCCAGCAGCTTACCCACTAGCGGGGTAAACACCGGGGAGCTGTTTTTT.

The chain is built from TRBV19 and TRBJ2-4; D not resolved. The CDR3 runs 12 residues. V lost 0 bases, J lost 8 bases, and 5 bases lay in between. Germline V CDR1 and CDR2: LNHDA, SQIVND (reference sequence). The CDR3 DNA reads TGTGCCAGTAGTATAGATGCGGACATTCAGTACTTC. Protein: CASSIDADIQYF.

This chain uses TRBV28 with TRBJ1-2; tentative D call: TRBD1 (5 bases). There are 14 residues in the CDR3. Trimming removed 7 bases from V and 1 base from J, with 13 bases in between. The V gene's germline CDR1 is MDHEN and CDR2 SYDVKM. In DNA form, the CDR3 reads TGTGCCAGCACGGCAGGGTTATTTAACTATGGCTACACCTTC. Its protein is CASTAGLFNYGYTF.

The V gene is TRBV19, the J gene TRBJ1-1; 8 positions match TRBD1. The V segment lost 0 bases and the J segment 3 bases; nucleotides outside the gene matches: 3. In germline, CDR1 is LNHDA, CDR2 SQIVND (reference sequence). The length of the CDR3 is 15 residues. CDR3 region: CASSIDRGLDTEAFF. The CDR3 DNA is TGTGCCAGTAGTATAGACAGGGGGCTGGACACTGAAGCTTTCTTT.

This rearrangement joins TRBV12-3 or TRBV12-4 to TRBJ2-7, with 11 bases that match TRBD1. This CDR3 comprises 13 residues. With V trimmed by 7 bases and J by 7 bases, 6 bases remained unmatched. Here the CDR3 reads CASNLGTGGEQYF. CDR3 bases: TGTGCCAGCAATCTAGGGACAGGGGGTGAGCAGTACTTC.

The rearrangement joins TRBV5-1 to TRBJ1-1; no definite D call. Germline loops: CDR1 SGHRS, CDR2 YFSETQ. The CDR3 is 14 residues long. V gave up 2 bases and J gave up 1 base, with 9 bases separating them. The CDR3 DNA sequence: TGCGCCAGCAGCTTTGGGCCGGGGAACACTGAAGCTTTCTTT. It yields the protein CASSFGPGNTEAFF.

DNA for the CDR3: TGCAGTGCTAGCCCAACTAGCGCCACCTTCTCCTACAATGAGCAGTTCTTC. Translation: CSASPTSATFSYNEQFF. The chain links TRBV20-1 to TRBJ2-1; 7 nucleotides agree with TRBD2. The CDR3 spans 17 residues. V shed 3 bases and J 0 bases; nucleotides not matched to a gene: 11. Germline CDR1 DFQATT, CDR2 SNEGSKA (reference sequence).

In this sample, this clonotype turned up a few times. This chain joins TRBV5-1 and TRBJ2-1, with 11 bases matching TRBD2. Germline CDR1 SGHRS, CDR2 YFSETQ. The CDR3 consists of 16 residues. V dropped 4 bases and J dropped 6; count of bases not matched to a gene: 9. The CDR3: CASSMGGLAGGNEQFF. The DNA for the CDR3 is TGCGCCAGCAGCATGGGAGGGCTAGCGGGGGGCAATGAGCAGTTCTTC.

This clonotype was seen only a few times. An end of the junction differs from the germline gene, which may be a read error. The chain has TRBV29-1 and TRBJ2-5; 7 positions agree with TRBD1. Germline values: CDR1 SQVTM, CDR2 ANQGSEA. The CDR3 extends over 11 amino acids. The CDR3: CSVGGQVPLDF. For the CDR3, the DNA is TGCAGCGTCGGCGGACAGGTCCCTTTGGACTTC.

The gene calls are TRBV11-3 and TRBJ2-7; the match to TRBD2 covers 10 bases. V gave up 0 bases and J gave up 6 bases; unmatched junction bases: 11. The CDR3 length is 17 residues. CDR1 and CDR2 (germline): SGHNT, YENEEA. The CDR3 nucleotides are TGTGCCAGCAGCTTAGATAGGGGCTCTAGCGGGAGATCCGAGCAGTACTTC. Translating gives CASSLDRGSSGRSEQYF.

Only a few counts were recorded for this clonotype. V is TRBV6-1 and J is TRBJ1-2, with TRBD1 identical over 8 bases. With 3 bases clipped from V and 8 bases from J, the junction kept 5 bases outside the gene matches. The CDR3 is made up of 13 amino acids. Germline V lookup: CDR1 MNHNS, CDR2 SASEGT. The CDR3 loop reads CASSDGQGRGYTF. The CDR3 region has the DNA TGTGCCAGCAGTGACGGACAGGGCAGGGGCTACACCTTC.

In this sample, this clonotype turned up many times. The genes are TRBV6-1 and TRBJ2-7; D remains ambiguous. The CDR3 length is 13 residues. V lost 4 bases and J lost 2, with 9 bases in between. Per the germline V gene, CDR1 is MNHNS and CDR2 is SASEGT. Written as DNA, the CDR3 is TGTGCCAGCAGTGTGCCGGGCACCTACGAGCAGTACTTC. The encoded protein is CASSVPGTYEQYF.

This clonotype came up many times. The V and J genes are TRBV5-8 and TRBJ2-7, with 8 positions matching TRBD2. V gave up 5 bases and J gave up 3 bases; unmatched junction bases: 4. Germline V gives CDR1 SGHTS, CDR2 YDEGEE. This CDR3 comprises 13 residues. The CDR3 DNA is TGTGCCAGCAGGATAGCGGGAAGCTACGAGCAGTACTTC. Encoded protein: CASRIAGSYEQYF.

CDR3 region: CAAGTGGIRGYTF. The CDR3 DNA reads TGTGCCGCCGGGACAGGGGGCATCCGTGGCTACACCTTC. This chain connects TRBV27 to TRBJ1-2; TRBD1 aligns across 12 bases. V lost 11 bases to trimming and J lost 7 bases; unmatched junction nucleotides: 8. Germline assignment: CDR1 MNHEY and CDR2 SMNVEV (reference sequence). The CDR3 is 13 residues long.

This clonotype was counted many times. This chain joins TRBV6-1 and TRBJ2-1; D call uncertain. V lost 5 bases and J 0 bases, leaving 14 bases between the germline ends. The V gene's germline CDR1 is MNHNS and CDR2 SASEGT. This CDR3 has 16 amino acids. CDR3 sequence reads: CASSPFRFGSYNEQFF. The CDR3 DNA is TGTGCCAGCAGTCCGTTCAGGTTTGGCTCCTACAATGAGCAGTTCTTC.

This chain links TRBV12-3 or TRBV12-4 with TRBJ1-1; D gene uncertain. The CDR3 consists of 15 residues. V dropped 7 bases and J dropped 4 bases, with 19 bases sitting between them. Here the CDR3 DNA reads TGTGCCAGCATCATCGGCAAGGGTTGGGGCACTGAAGCTTTCTTT. Its protein is CASIIGKGWGTEAFF.

CDR3 DNA: TGTGCCAGCAGCTTAGACCCTAACCAAGAGACCCAGTACTTC. It is translated as CASSLDPNQETQYF. This chain joins TRBV7-9 and TRBJ2-5; D gene unclear. V was pared by 1 base and J by 0 bases, with 6 bases between. CDR1 SEHNR and CDR2 FQNEAQ come from the germline V gene (reference sequence). This CDR3 has 14 amino acids.

The sample holds many counts of this clonotype. The chain carries TRBV20-1 and TRBJ2-7, with 7 positions matching TRBD2. The germline V gene encodes CDR1 DFQATT and CDR2 SNEGSKA (reference sequence). V lost 0 bases and J lost 0; bases outside the gene matches: 5. This CDR3 spans 15 amino acids. The CDR3 here is CSARDRAGSSYEQYF. CDR3 bases: TGCAGTGCTAGAGATCGAGCGGGGAGCTCCTACGAGCAGTACTTC.

Details on this clonotype: This clone may be a read error of a much larger clone one base away. The V and J genes are TRBV12-3 or TRBV12-4 and TRBJ1-2, with D perhaps TRBD1 (6 bases). The CDR3 loop spans 16 amino acids. CDR3 residues: CASTFLRDTPNYGYIF. The CDR3 DNA reads as TGTGCCAGCACGTTTTTACGGGACACCCCTAACTATGGCTACATCTTC.

This clonotype appeared a few times. The J gene is TRBJ1-6, the V gene TRBV20-1; the D is unclear. This CDR3 has 16 amino acids. Germline loops: CDR1 DFQATT, CDR2 SNEGSKA (reference sequence). Trimming removed 0 bases from V and 6 bases from J, with 15 bases in between. The CDR3 spells CSARDTARGGNSPLHF. CDR3 nucleotides: TGCAGTGCTAGAGATACGGCCCGGGGTGGTAATTCACCCCTCCACTTT.

This clonotype was detected only a few times. This sequence joins TRBV20-1 and TRBJ2-1; 12 bases map to TRBD2. Germline values: CDR1 DFQATT, CDR2 SNEGSKA (reference sequence). After removal of 4 bases from V and 7 bases from J, the junction contained 5 bases not matched to a gene. This CDR3 region has 14 residues. Here the CDR3 DNA reads TGCAGTGCTAATATCCTAGCGGGGGGGAATGAGCAGTTCTTC. It codes for CSANILAGGNEQFF.

The table lists this clonotype with a few counts. A read error may be the cause here, since a much bigger clone is one base away. The chain joins TRBV28 to TRBJ2-7; maybe TRBD1 (6 bases). This CDR3 spans 14 amino acids. Trimming cost V 6 bases and J 6 bases, with 18 bases left between them. The germline gives CDR1 MDHEN, CDR2 SYDVKM. As DNA, the CDR3 is TGTGCCAGCAGGACGGGACACCCCCTACTCGAGCAGTACTTC. Amino acids: CASRTGHPLLEQYF.

This clonotype turned up a few times. This chain's CDR3 is CASSYSSTRRGEQYF. The CDR3 DNA reads TGTGCCAGCAGTTACTCGAGCACCCGGAGGGGGGAGCAGTACTTC. The chain joins TRBV6-2 or TRBV6-3 to TRBJ2-7; either TRBD1 or TRBD2 may fit D (6 bases each). Deletions cut 0 bases from V and 7 bases from J, with 16 bases between. The CDR3 extends over 15 amino acids. Per germline, CDR1 MNHEY and CDR2 SVGEGT.